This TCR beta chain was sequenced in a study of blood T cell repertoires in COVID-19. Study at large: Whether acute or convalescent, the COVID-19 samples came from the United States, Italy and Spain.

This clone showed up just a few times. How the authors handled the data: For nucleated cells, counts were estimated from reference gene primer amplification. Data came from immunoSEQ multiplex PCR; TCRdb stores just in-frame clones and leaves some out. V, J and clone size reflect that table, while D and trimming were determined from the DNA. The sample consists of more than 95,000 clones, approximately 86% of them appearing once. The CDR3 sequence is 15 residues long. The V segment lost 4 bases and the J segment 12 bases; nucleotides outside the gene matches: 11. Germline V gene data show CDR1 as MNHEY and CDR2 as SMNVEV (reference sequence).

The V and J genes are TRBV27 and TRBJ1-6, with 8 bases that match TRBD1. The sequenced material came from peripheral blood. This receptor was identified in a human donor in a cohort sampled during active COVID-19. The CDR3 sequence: CASSSPVRGRIPLHF. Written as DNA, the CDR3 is TGTGCCAGCAGTTCCCCGGTCAGGGGGCGTATACCCCTCCACTTT.